This record concerns one T cell receptor beta chain sequence. The sample originates from a study of blood T cell repertoires in COVID-19. The overall study: Donors in the United States, Italy and Spain gave samples during acute or convalescent COVID-19. PBMCs, B-cell-depleted T cells, or T cells were the source of the cDNA or gDNA that made up the material.

As handled by the study authors: Quantification of nucleated cells was approximated via reference gene primer amplification. Sequencing used immunoSEQ multiplex PCR; TCRdb keeps in-frame clones, though not all of them. The V and J calls and clone size come from that table; D and trimming were worked out from the DNA. The repertoire includes around 28,000 clones, approximately 89% of them detected once, and over 40% sits in the top ten. V lost 7 bases and J 0 bases, leaving 11 bases between the germline ends. The length of the CDR3 is 14 residues. Germline loops: CDR1 LGHNT, CDR2 FRNRAP. The sequenced sample was peripheral blood. The origin of this receptor is a human donor with acute or convalescent COVID-19. The donor label of this sample is uncertain. This sequence joins TRBV12-5 and TRBJ2-3; D is perhaps TRBD2 (6 bases). CDR3 sequence (DNA): TGTGCTAGTGACCGGGAGACTAGCACAGATACGCAGTATTTT. Amino acids: CASDRETSTDTQYF.